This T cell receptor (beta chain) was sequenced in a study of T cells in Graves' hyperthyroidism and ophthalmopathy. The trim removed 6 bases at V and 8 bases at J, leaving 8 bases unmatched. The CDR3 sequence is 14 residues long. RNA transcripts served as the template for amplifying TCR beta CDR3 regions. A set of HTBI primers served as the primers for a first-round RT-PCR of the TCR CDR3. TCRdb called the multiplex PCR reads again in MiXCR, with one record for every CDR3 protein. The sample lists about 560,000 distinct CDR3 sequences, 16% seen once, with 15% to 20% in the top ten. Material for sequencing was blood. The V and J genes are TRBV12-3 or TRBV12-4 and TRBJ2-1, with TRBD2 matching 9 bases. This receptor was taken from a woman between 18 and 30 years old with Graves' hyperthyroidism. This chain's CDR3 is CASRHSGGGDEQFF. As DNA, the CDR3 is TGTGCCAGCAGGCATAGCGGGGGAGGGGATGAGCAGTTCTTC.